A single sample is the source of the 4 T cell receptor beta chains below, sequenced in a study of T cell responses to AZD1222 COVID-19 vaccine. Sequencing was performed with immunoSEQ multiplex PCR; in TCRdb, only in-frame clones are kept and a portion is missing. The repertoire holds some 100,000 clones, 80% to 95% seen once, with approximately 4.5% in the top ten. Sequenced material: peripheral blood, taken on day 0 of AZD1222 vaccination. These receptors were collected from an adult in good health.

This chain links TRBV9 with TRBJ2-3; D is possibly TRBD2 (6 bases). Germline CDR1 and CDR2: SGDLS and YYNGEE. This CDR3 spans 16 amino acids. V was cut by 0 bases and J by 3 bases, with 14 bases left in between. The CDR3: CASSVVGGVETDTQYF. CDR3 in DNA: TGTGCCAGCAGCGTAGTGGGGGGTGTAGAAACAGATACGCAGTATTTT.

The chain recombines TRBV28 with TRBJ2-3; 10 bases are a match to TRBD1. Germline CDR1 and CDR2: MDHEN and SYDVKM. Trimming cost V 9 bases and J 4 bases; bases outside gene matches: 19. The CDR3 spans 18 residues. Here the CDR3 reads CASPRTNPGTGAPDTQYF. CDR3 DNA sequence: TGTGCCAGTCCACGAACCAACCCCGGGACAGGGGCCCCAGATACGCAGTATTTT.

The sample holds one count of this clone. The chain joins TRBV4-1 to TRBJ2-1; a possible D gene is TRBD2 (7 bases). This CDR3 region has 13 residues. CDR1 is MGHRA, CDR2 YSYEKL, per germline. The ends were cut back, 3 bases at V and 9 bases at J, with 12 bases in the middle. The DNA of the CDR3 is TGCGCCAGCAGCCAGGGGGGGCCGCGTGAGCAGTTCTTC. Its protein product is CASSQGGPREQFF.

The rearrangement links TRBV5-6 to TRBJ1-4; D is unclear. V lost 2 bases and J lost 0, with 5 bases in between. Germline V gene lookup returns CDR1 SGHDT and CDR2 YYEEEE. CDR3 size: 14 residues. Here the CDR3 DNA reads TGTGCCAGCAGCTTAGTGGCAACTAATGAAAAACTGTTTTTT. Translating it yields CASSLVATNEKLFF.